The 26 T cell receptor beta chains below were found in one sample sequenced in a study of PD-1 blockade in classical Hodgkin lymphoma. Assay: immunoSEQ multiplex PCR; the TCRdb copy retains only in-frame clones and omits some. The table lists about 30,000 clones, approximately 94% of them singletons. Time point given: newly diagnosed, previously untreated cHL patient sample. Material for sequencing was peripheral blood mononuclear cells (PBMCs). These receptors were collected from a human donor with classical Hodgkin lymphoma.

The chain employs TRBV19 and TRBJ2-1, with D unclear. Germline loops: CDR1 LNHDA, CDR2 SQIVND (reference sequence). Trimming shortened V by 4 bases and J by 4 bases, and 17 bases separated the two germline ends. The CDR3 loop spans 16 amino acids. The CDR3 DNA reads TGTGCCAGTAGTACCAAGGTAAATTGGCTTTACAATGAGCAGTTCTTC. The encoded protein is CASSTKVNWLYNEQFF.

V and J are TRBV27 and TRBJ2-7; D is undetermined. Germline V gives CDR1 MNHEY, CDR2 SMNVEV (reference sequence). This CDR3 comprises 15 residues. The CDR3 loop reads CPKRLERSGPYEQYF. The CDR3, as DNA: TGTCCCAAAAGGTTAGAGCGCTCCGGTCCCTACGAGCAGTACTTC.

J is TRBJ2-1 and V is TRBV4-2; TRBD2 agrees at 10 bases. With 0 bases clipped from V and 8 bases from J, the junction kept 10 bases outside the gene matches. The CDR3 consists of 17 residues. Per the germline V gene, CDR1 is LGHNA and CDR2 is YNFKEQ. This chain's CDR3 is CASSQDTSGAGFYEQFF. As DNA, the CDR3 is TGTGCCAGCAGCCAAGATACTAGCGGGGCGGGATTCTATGAGCAGTTCTTC.

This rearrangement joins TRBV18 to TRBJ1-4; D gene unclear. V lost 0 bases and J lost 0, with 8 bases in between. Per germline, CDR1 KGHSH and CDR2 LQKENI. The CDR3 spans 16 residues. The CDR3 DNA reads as TGTGCCAGCTCACCACCGGCGGGGACAACTAATGAAAAACTGTTTTTT. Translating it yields CASSPPAGTTNEKLFF.

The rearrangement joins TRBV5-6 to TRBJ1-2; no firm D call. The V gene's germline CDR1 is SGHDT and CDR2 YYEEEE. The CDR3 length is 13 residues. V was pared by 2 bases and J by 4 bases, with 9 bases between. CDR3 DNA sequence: TGTGCCAGCAGCTTCGGCAACAGCTATGGCTACACCTTC. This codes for CASSFGNSYGYTF.

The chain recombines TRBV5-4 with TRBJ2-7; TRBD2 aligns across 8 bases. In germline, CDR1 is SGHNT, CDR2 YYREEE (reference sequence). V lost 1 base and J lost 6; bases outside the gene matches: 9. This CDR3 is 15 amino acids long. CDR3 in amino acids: CASSLTGTSRGEQYF. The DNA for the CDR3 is TGTGCCAGCAGCTTGACCGGGACTAGTCGAGGCGAGCAGTACTTC.

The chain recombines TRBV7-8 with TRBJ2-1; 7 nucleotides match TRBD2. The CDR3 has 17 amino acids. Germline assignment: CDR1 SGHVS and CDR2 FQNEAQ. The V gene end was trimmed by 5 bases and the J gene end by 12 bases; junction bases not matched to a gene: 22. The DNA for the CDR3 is TGTGCCAGCAGCAGAGCTTGGTGGGACCCGCTCGGGGAGGGGCAGTTCTTC. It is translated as CASSRAWWDPLGEGQFF.

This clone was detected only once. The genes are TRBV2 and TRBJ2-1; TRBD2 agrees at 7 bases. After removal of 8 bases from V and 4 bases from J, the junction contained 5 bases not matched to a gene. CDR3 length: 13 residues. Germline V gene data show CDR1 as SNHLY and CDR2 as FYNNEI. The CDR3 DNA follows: TGTGCCAGCGGCGGCGGGGGATACAATGAGCAGTTCTTC. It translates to CASGGGGYNEQFF.

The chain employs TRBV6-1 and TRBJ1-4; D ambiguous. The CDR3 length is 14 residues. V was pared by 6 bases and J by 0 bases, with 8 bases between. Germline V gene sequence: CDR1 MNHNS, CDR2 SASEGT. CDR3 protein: CASSLDTTNEKLFF. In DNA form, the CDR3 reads TGTGCCAGCAGCCTCGACACAACTAATGAAAAACTGTTTTTT.

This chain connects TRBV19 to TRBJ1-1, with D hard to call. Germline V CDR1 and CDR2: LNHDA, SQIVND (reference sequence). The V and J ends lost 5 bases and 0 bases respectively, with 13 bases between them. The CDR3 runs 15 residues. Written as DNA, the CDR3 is TGTGCCAGTAGTTCTACCGGTTTCGTGAACACTGAAGCTTTCTTT. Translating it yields CASSSTGFVNTEAFF.

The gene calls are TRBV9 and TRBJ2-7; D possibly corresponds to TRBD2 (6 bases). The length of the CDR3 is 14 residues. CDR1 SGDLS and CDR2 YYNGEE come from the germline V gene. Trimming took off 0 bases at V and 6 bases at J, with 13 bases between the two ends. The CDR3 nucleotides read TGTGCCAGCAGCGTAGGGGACTGGTATGCCGAGCAGTACTTC. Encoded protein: CASSVGDWYAEQYF.

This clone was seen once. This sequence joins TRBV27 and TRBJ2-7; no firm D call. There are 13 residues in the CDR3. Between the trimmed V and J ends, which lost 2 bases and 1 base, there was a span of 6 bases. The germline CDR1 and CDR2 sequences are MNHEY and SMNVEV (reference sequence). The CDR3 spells CASSLTASYEQYF. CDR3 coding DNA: TGTGCCAGCAGTTTAACGGCTTCCTACGAGCAGTACTTC.

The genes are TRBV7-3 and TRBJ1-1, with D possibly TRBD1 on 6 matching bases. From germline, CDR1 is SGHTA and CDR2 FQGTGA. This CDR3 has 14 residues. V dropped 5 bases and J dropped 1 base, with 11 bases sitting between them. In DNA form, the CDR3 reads TGTGCCAGCAGCCCAGGGGACGGGAACACTGAAGCTTTCTTT. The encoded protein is CASSPGDGNTEAFF.

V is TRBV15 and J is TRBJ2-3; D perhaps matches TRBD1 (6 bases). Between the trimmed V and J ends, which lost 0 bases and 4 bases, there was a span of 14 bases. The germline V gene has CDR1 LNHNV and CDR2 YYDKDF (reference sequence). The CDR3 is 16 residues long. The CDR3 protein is CATSRDGGPKSDTQYF. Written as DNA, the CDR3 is TGTGCCACCAGCAGAGATGGGGGCCCGAAATCAGATACGCAGTATTTT.

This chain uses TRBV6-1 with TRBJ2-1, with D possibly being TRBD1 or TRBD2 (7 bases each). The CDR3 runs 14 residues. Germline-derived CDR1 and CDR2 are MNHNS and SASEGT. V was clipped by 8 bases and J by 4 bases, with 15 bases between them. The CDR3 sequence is CASGRDSLYNEQFF. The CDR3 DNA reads TGTGCCAGCGGGAGGGACAGCCTATACAATGAGCAGTTCTTC.

The CDR3 DNA sequence: TGCGCCAGCAGCCCCAACGGGGCGAACACTGAAGCTTTCTTT. Amino acid sequence: CASSPNGANTEAFF. The chain carries TRBV5-1 and TRBJ1-1; weak D call: TRBD1 (5 bases). The CDR3 is made up of 14 amino acids. Germline V gives CDR1 SGHRS, CDR2 YFSETQ. V was trimmed by 4 bases and J by 1 base, leaving 11 bases between them.

The CDR3 here is CASSALGPAGNTIYF. For the CDR3, the DNA is TGTGCCAGCAGCGCCTTGGGGCCGGCTGGAAACACCATATATTTT. The V call is TRBV9, the J call TRBJ1-3, with D perhaps matching TRBD1 (5 bases). Germline CDR1 reads SGDLS; CDR2 reads YYNGEE. Trimming shortened V by 3 bases and J by 2 bases, and 12 bases separated the two germline ends. The CDR3 contains 15 residues. The variable domain in full, with the rest retrieved from reference TRBV9 and TRBJ1-3, is DSGVTQTPKHLITATGQRVTLRCSPRSGDLSVYWYQQSLDQGLQFLIQYYNGEERAKGNILERFSAQQFPDLHSELNLSSLELGDSALYFCASSALGPAGNTIYFGEGSWLTVV.

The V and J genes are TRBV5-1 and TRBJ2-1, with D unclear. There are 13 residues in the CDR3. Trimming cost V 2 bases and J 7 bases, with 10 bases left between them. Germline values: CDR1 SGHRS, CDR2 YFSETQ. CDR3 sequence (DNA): TGCGCCAGCAGCTTACGAGCCAAAAATGAGCAGTTCTTC. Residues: CASSLRAKNEQFF.

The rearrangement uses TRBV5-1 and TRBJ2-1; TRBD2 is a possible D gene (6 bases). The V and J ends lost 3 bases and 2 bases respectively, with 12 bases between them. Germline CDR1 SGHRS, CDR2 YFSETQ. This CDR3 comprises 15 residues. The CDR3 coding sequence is TGCGCCAGCAGCTCCACTAGCCCCACCTACAATGAGCAGTTCTTC. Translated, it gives CASSSTSPTYNEQFF.

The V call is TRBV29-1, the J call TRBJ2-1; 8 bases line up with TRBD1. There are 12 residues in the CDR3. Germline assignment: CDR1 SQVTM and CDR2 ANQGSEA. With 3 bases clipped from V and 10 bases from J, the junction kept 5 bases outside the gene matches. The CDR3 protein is CSVEGWTGEQFF. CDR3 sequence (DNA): TGCAGCGTTGAGGGTTGGACAGGGGAGCAGTTCTTC.

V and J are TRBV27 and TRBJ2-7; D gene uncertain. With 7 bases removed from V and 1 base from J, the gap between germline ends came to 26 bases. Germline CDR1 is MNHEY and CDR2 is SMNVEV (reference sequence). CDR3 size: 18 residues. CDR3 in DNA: TGTGCCAGCATTCTACCTGGACGGTTACCTTCCTTATCCTACGAGCAGTACTTC. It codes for CASILPGRLPSLSYEQYF.

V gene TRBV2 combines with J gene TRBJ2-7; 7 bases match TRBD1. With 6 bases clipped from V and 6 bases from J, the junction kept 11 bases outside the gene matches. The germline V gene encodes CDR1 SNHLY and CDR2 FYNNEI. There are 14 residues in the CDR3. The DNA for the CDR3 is TGTGCCAGCAGCACAGGGGTCGGTCTGGGCGAGCAGTACTTC. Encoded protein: CASSTGVGLGEQYF.

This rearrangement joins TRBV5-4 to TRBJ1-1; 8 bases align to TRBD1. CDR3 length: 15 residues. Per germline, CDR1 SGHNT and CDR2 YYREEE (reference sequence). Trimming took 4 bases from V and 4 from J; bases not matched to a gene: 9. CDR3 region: CASSGGQGGGTEAFF. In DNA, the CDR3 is TGTGCCAGCAGCGGCGGACAGGGCGGAGGCACTGAAGCTTTCTTT.

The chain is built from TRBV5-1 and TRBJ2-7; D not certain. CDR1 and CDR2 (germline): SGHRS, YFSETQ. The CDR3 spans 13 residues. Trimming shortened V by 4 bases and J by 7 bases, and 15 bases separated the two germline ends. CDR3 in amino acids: CASSPEALLEQYF. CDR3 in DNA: TGCGCCAGCAGCCCCGAGGCCCTTCTGGAGCAGTACTTC.

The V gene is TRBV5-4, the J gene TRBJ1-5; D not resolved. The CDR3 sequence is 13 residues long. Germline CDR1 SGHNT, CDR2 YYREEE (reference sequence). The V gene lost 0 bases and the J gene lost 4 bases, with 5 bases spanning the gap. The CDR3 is CASSLGVNQPQHF. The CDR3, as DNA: TGTGCCAGCAGCTTGGGGGTTAATCAGCCCCAGCATTTT.

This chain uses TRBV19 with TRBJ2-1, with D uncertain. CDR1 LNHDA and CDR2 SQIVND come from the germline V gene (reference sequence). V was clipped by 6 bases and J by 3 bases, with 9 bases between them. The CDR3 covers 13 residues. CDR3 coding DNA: TGTGCCAGTAGAGGACCCTTCTACAATGAGCAGTTCTTC. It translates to CASRGPFYNEQFF.